This TCR beta chain is from a study of OX40 agonist ivuxolimab in advanced cancers. Study-level background: Enrolled patients in dose escalation had cancers that were hepatocellular carcinoma, melanoma, renal cell or head and neck cancer. Partial response was recorded in three patients: one hepatocellular carcinoma and two cutaneous melanoma cases. Whole-study results and caveats: On average, CD8+ T cells showed a greater number of expanded clones than CD4+. Also showing low normalized T-cell clonal expansion were some of the nonresponders.

This clone has more than one count but fewer than ten. Its cognate antigen is unknown. J lost 6 bases, V lost 3 bases, and 1 base had no gene match. The CDR3 is 15 amino acids. Germline loops: CDR1 SGHRS, CDR2 YFSETQ. The protocol was immunoSEQ multiplex PCR, while the TCRdb copy is restricted to in-frame clones and leaves out a portion. The sample has some 70,000 clones; roughly 85% are singletons. The sequence was obtained from an adult with an advanced solid tumor such as melanoma, head and neck, liver or kidney cancer. The chain links TRBV5-1 to TRBJ2-2; 14 nucleotides align to TRBD2. Sequences were derived from CD4+ or CD8+ T cells sorted from blood, sampled in a trial of the OX40 agonist ivuxolimab. The CDR3 bases are TGCGCCAGCAGCTCGACTAGCGGGGGGGCCGGGGAGCTGTTTTTT. Its protein is CASSSTSGGAGELFF.